This TCR beta chain was profiled in a study of blood T cell repertoires in COVID-19. The wider study: The origin of the acute and convalescent COVID-19 samples was the United States, Italy and Spain. PBMCs, B-cell-depleted T cells, or T cells provided the cDNA or gDNA that made up the material.

This clone has a handful of counts. Under the authors' procedure: Cell counts per sample came from amplifying reference gene primers. The method was immunoSEQ multiplex PCR; TCRdb's version includes in-frame clones alone and lacks a portion of them. D and trimming were read from the DNA, whereas the V and J calls and clone size are those reported in that table. Among about 360,000 clones listed, around nine tenths were seen once. The CDR3 length is 14 residues. V was clipped by 5 bases and J by 0 bases, with 11 bases between them. The germline V gene has CDR1 MNHEY and CDR2 SMNVEV (reference sequence).

What was sequenced was peripheral blood. This sequence was found in a human donor in a cohort sampled during active COVID-19. V and J are TRBV27 and TRBJ2-7; D ambiguous. CDR3 sequence (DNA): TGTGCCAGCAGTCCCCGGGTCAGCTCCTACGAGCAGTACTTC. This encodes CASSPRVSSYEQYF.